This T cell receptor (beta chain) was retrieved from a study of blood T cell repertoires in COVID-19. Background on the study: Donors in the United States, Italy and Spain gave samples during acute or convalescent COVID-19. Sample material is recorded as cDNA or gDNA derived from T cells, B-cell-depleted T cells, or PBMCs.

Germline trimming cut 4 bases from V and 2 bases from J; bases unmatched to any gene: 7. This CDR3 spans 15 amino acids. Germline CDR1 and CDR2: MNHEY and SMNVEV (reference sequence). Study processing details: From reference gene primer amplification, estimates of nucleated cell counts were derived. TCRdb keeps only in-frame clones here, not all; method: immunoSEQ multiplex PCR. From that table come the V and J calls and clone size; the DNA was used to work out D and trimming. The sample includes approximately 250,000 clones, roughly 90% of them seen just once. Input material: peripheral blood. This TCR came from a man younger than 45 with active or convalescent COVID-19. The rearrangement uses TRBV27 and TRBJ2-7, with 8 nucleotides matching TRBD1. The CDR3: CASSYSGGAPYEQYF. In DNA, the CDR3 is TGTGCCAGCAGTTACTCAGGGGGCGCCCCCTACGAGCAGTACTTC.